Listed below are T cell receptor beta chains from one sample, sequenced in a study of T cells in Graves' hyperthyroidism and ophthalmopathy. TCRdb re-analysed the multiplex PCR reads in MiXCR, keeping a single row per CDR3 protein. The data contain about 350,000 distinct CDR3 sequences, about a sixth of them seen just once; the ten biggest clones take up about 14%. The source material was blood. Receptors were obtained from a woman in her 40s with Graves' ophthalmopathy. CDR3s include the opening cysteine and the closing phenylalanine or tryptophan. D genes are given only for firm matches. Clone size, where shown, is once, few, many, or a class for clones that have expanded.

CDR3 DNA: TGTGCCAGCAGGGGGACAGGGAACTCCTACGAGCAGTACTTC; CDR3 protein: CASRGTGNSYEQYF; D gene: TRBD1; clone size: many; V gene: TRBV12-3/TRBV12-4; J gene: TRBJ2-7
CDR3 DNA: TGTGCCAGCAGTTGGCAAGGGCAAGGCTACACCTTC; CDR3 protein: CASSWQGQGYTF; D gene: NA; clone size: many; V gene: TRBV12-3/TRBV12-4; J gene: TRBJ1-2
CDR3 DNA: TGTGCCAGCAGTACCCAGGGTTTGATTTATGGCTACACCTTC; CDR3 protein: CASSTQGLIYGYTF; D gene: NA; clone size: many; V gene: TRBV6-1; J gene: TRBJ1-2
CDR3 DNA: TGTGCCAGCAGCCAAGAGGAGGGGGCCAACACCGGGGAGCTGTTTTTT; CDR3 protein: CASSQEEGANTGELFF; D gene: NA; clone size: NA; V gene: TRBV4-2; J gene: TRBJ2-2
CDR3 DNA: TGCAGTGCCCGGCCGATGCTGGCGGGGGGATCCTACGAGCAGTACTTC; CDR3 protein: CSARPMLAGGSYEQYF; D gene: TRBD2; clone size: many; V gene: TRBV20-1; J gene: TRBJ2-7
CDR3 DNA: TGTGCCAGCCAGGGGGGGTGGGATCAGCCCCAGCATTTT; CDR3 protein: CASQGGWDQPQHF; D gene: TRBD1; clone size: many; V gene: TRBV2; J gene: TRBJ1-5
CDR3 DNA: TGTGCCAGCAATCGCATCGGGGAGACCCAGTACTTC; CDR3 protein: CASNRIGETQYF; D gene: NA; clone size: few; V gene: TRBV2; J gene: TRBJ2-5
CDR3 DNA: TGTGCCAGCAGCGTAGTTGATAGCGCCACTGAAGCTTTCTTT; CDR3 protein: CASSVVDSATEAFF; D gene: NA; clone size: many; V gene: TRBV9; J gene: TRBJ1-1
CDR3 DNA: TGCAGTGCTATAGAGGGCGGAGCCAAAAACATTCAGTACTTC; CDR3 protein: CSAIEGGAKNIQYF; D gene: NA; clone size: many; V gene: TRBV20-1; J gene: TRBJ2-4
CDR3 DNA: TGTGCCACCGCAGGGGATGCAGGGCACTATGGCTACACCTTC; CDR3 protein: CATAGDAGHYGYTF; D gene: NA; clone size: many; V gene: TRBV19; J gene: TRBJ1-2
CDR3 DNA: TGTGCCAGCAGCCCACTGGACAGGTACCGCTACACCTTC; CDR3 protein: CASSPLDRYRYTF; D gene: TRBD1; clone size: many; V gene: TRBV28; J gene: TRBJ1-2
CDR3 DNA: TGTGCCAGCAGTTTATGGGGTCGGGAGACTGAAGCTTTCTTT; CDR3 protein: CASSLWGRETEAFF; D gene: NA; clone size: many; V gene: TRBV27; J gene: TRBJ1-1
CDR3 DNA: TGTGCCAGTAGTGCAAACCGAGGACCTACCGGAGGTCAGCCCCAGCATTTT; CDR3 protein: CASSANRGPTGGQPQHF; D gene: NA; clone size: few; V gene: TRBV19; J gene: TRBJ1-5
CDR3 DNA: TGTGCCAGCAGACGCGGGACAGGGGGCCTGGAGACCCAGTACTTC; CDR3 protein: CASRRGTGGLETQYF; D gene: TRBD1; clone size: NA; V gene: TRBV6-1; J gene: TRBJ2-5
CDR3 DNA: TGTGCCACCAACCGGGCGAAGGGGGCTGGCGGGGAGCTGTTTTTT; CDR3 protein: CATNRAKGAGGELFF; D gene: TRBD1; clone size: many; V gene: TRBV7-8; J gene: TRBJ2-2
CDR3 DNA: TGTGCCACCAGTGAAGGGGGGAACTATGGCTACACCTTC; CDR3 protein: CATSEGGNYGYTF; D gene: NA; clone size: NA; V gene: TRBV24-1; J gene: TRBJ1-2
CDR3 DNA: TGTGCCAGCAGTTCTTCCGACACTTTCGGCTACACCTTC; CDR3 protein: CASSSSDTFGYTF; D gene: NA; clone size: many; V gene: TRBV28; J gene: TRBJ1-2
CDR3 DNA: TGCGCCAGCAGCGCAGCACAGAACACTGAAGCTTTCTTT; CDR3 protein: CASSAAQNTEAFF; D gene: NA; clone size: many; V gene: TRBV5-1; J gene: TRBJ1-1
CDR3 DNA: TGTGCCAGCAGCTTATTTGGCGGGACGATGAGCGAGCAGTACTTC; CDR3 protein: CASSLFGGTMSEQYF; D gene: NA; clone size: many; V gene: TRBV7-3; J gene: TRBJ2-7
CDR3 DNA: TGTGCCAGCAGCTCTGATCCGGGACAGAATCAGCCCCAGCATTTT; CDR3 protein: CASSSDPGQNQPQHF; D gene: TRBD1; clone size: many; V gene: TRBV7-2; J gene: TRBJ1-5
CDR3 DNA: TGTGACAGCAGCTTAGTTGTGGGGTTAGGCTACACCTTC; CDR3 protein: CDSSLVVGLGYTF; D gene: NA; clone size: NA; V gene: TRBV11-2; J gene: TRBJ1-2
CDR3 DNA: TGTGCCAGCAGTTTTGGGGGGAGGGGCGCCTACGAGCAGTACTTC; CDR3 protein: CASSFGGRGAYEQYF; D gene: TRBD2; clone size: many; V gene: TRBV12-3/TRBV12-4; J gene: TRBJ2-7
CDR3 DNA: TGTGCCAGCAGCTTAGTGGTAACCGACAGGACGCTCCAAGGGACCCAGTACTTC; CDR3 protein: CASSLVVTDRTLQGTQYF; D gene: NA; clone size: many; V gene: TRBV7-2; J gene: TRBJ2-5
CDR3 DNA: TGTGCCAGCACCCCGTTGGAAGAATCCTACGAGCAGTACTTC; CDR3 protein: CASTPLEESYEQYF; D gene: NA; clone size: NA; V gene: TRBV28; J gene: TRBJ2-7
CDR3 DNA: TGTGCCAGCAGCCCGAGGAGGGGAACGGTGAGACAGCCCCAGCATTTT; CDR3 protein: CASSPRRGTVRQPQHF; D gene: NA; clone size: NA; V gene: TRBV16; J gene: TRBJ1-5
CDR3 DNA: TGTGCCAGCAGCTTAGATGGGGCCACCCTTGGCTATGGCTACACCTTC; CDR3 protein: CASSLDGATLGYGYTF; D gene: NA; clone size: NA; V gene: TRBV11-2; J gene: TRBJ1-2
CDR3 DNA: TGTGCCAGCACCGATTGGCGGGCCCAGCCCCAGCATTTT; CDR3 protein: CASTDWRAQPQHF; D gene: NA; clone size: NA; V gene: TRBV28; J gene: TRBJ1-5
CDR3 DNA: TGCGCCAGCAGCCACGTCTGGGTTCCCAACACTGAAGCTTTCTTT; CDR3 protein: CASSHVWVPNTEAFF; D gene: NA; clone size: many; V gene: TRBV4-3; J gene: TRBJ1-1
CDR3 DNA: TGCAGCGCCCGGACTAGCGGGAGTGGAGAGCAGTTCTTC; CDR3 protein: CSARTSGSGEQFF; D gene: TRBD2; clone size: many; V gene: TRBV29-1; J gene: TRBJ2-1
CDR3 DNA: TGTGCCAGCAGCGTAGGGGTTAGCGGGGGCACCGGGGAGCTGTTTTTT; CDR3 protein: CASSVGVSGGTGELFF; D gene: TRBD2; clone size: many; V gene: TRBV9; J gene: TRBJ2-2
CDR3 DNA: TGTGCCAGCAGTTCCCTCCCAGGGGAGACAGGGGGGAATTATCAGCCCCAGCATTTT; CDR3 protein: CASSSLPGETGGNYQPQHF; D gene: TRBD1; clone size: many; V gene: TRBV28; J gene: TRBJ1-5
CDR3 DNA: TGCAGCGTCACCGAGACAGACCTGAACACTGAAGCTTTCTTT; CDR3 protein: CSVTETDLNTEAFF; D gene: NA; clone size: many; V gene: TRBV29-1; J gene: TRBJ1-1
CDR3 DNA: TGCGCCAGCAGCCCGGGCGGTTGGGGACTAGCCCAAAACATTCAGTACTTC; CDR3 protein: CASSPGGWGLAQNIQYF; D gene: TRBD2; clone size: many; V gene: TRBV5-1; J gene: TRBJ2-4
CDR3 DNA: TGTGCCAGCAGCGCAGGGATGAACACTGAAGCTTTCTTT; CDR3 protein: CASSAGMNTEAFF; D gene: NA; clone size: many; V gene: TRBV12-3/TRBV12-4; J gene: TRBJ1-1
CDR3 DNA: TGCAGTGCTAGAAAGGGACGGGAGAACACTGAAGCTTTCTTT; CDR3 protein: CSARKGRENTEAFF; D gene: NA; clone size: many; V gene: TRBV20-1; J gene: TRBJ1-1
CDR3 DNA: TGCAGCGTGTTAGGGACAGGATTCTACGAGCAGTACTTC; CDR3 protein: CSVLGTGFYEQYF; D gene: TRBD1; clone size: many; V gene: TRBV29-1; J gene: TRBJ2-7
CDR3 DNA: TGTGCCAGCAGCTCATCACAATGGGGCACTGGAAACACCATATATTTT; CDR3 protein: CASSSSQWGTGNTIYF; D gene: NA; clone size: many; V gene: TRBV27; J gene: TRBJ1-3
CDR3 DNA: TGTGCCAGCAGGGCGACAGGGGGCGGTCAGCCCCAGCATTTT; CDR3 protein: CASRATGGGQPQHF; D gene: TRBD1; clone size: many; V gene: TRBV12-3/TRBV12-4; J gene: TRBJ1-5
CDR3 DNA: TGTGCCTGGTCAAGGAAGGACAGGGTCTACGAGCAGTACTTC; CDR3 protein: CAWSRKDRVYEQYF; D gene: TRBD1; clone size: few; V gene: TRBV30; J gene: TRBJ2-7